The sequence of this T cell receptor (beta chain) was determined in a study of cytomegalovirus exposure and HLA in healthy donors (dated by TCRdb to about 2017). The study in broad terms: According to an earlier analysis of 550 to 700 of the donors, about 170 million T cells yielded roughly 110 million unique TCR beta sequences and approximately 280 Gb of sequence data. Every repertoire in the discovery cohort had been generated on one and the same sequencing platform. A later genetic analysis used genome-wide SNP genotypes for about 55% of the 666 donors, treating that subset as a discovery cohort. Of the 398 genotyped donors, roughly 85% fell in the genetic ancestry cluster associated with self-reported Caucasian donors. Besides the first cohort of hundreds of subjects, a separate validation cohort made up of 120 different subjects was used. Rather than using new phenotypic data, the later analysis identified candidate immune exposures from TCR beta sequences and from how often those sequences occurred across donors. The study used immunosequencing to profile the T cell repertoires of approximately 650 subjects and linked those repertoires to cytomegalovirus serostatus. In a later analysis, previously published TCR beta repertoires from fewer than 750 donors were re-analyzed and high-resolution HLA genotyping was added so that TCR occurrence patterns could be studied. Class I and class II HLA loci were covered by the typing at four-digit resolution. About five DR-DQ haplotypes were treated as single units for association and clustering because of strong linkage in the cohort. Donor age, sex, ethnicity and CMV serostatus were compiled alongside the repertoire data. Typing coverage varied by locus: roughly 629-630 donors for A, B, C, DRB1 and DQB1; some 520 for DQA1; around 610 for DPA1; approximately 450 for DPB1. On average, around 200,000 unique TCR beta nucleotide sequences were sequenced per donor among 398 genotyped donors of the cohort, with 15% to 20% of those sequences being non-productive. The aim of the study was to test whether cataloging public T cell receptors could identify signatures of past pathogen exposure. Approximately 310 gigabases of sequencing data and approximately 84 million unique TCR sequences were included in an early release covering over 600 HLA-typed donors. To decide whether each TCR beta V gene segment behaved as functional or pseudogenic, an earlier analysis of some 570 of the donors relied on high-throughput TCR beta sequencing. To predict cytomegalovirus infection status, the study brought together high-throughput TCR immunosequencing, statistical association of individual TCRs with disease status, and machine learning.

Library creation used the immunoSEQ multiplex PCR assay. For the multiplex PCR, a mixture combining 60 forward primers for TCR Vbeta segments and 13 reverse primers for TCR Jbeta segments was used. The CDR3 region of rearranged TCR beta genes was amplified from genomic DNA by a multiplex PCR assay. On the Illumina HiSeq System, the amplified TCR beta libraries were sequenced as 87-base-pair reads. The authors processed their data as follows. A later analysis counted about 80 million unique TCR beta chains across the 550 to 700 repertoires, and some 12 million of these chains were shared by at least two donors. Raw reads were error-corrected and collapsed into unique sequences with a nearest-neighbor algorithm that merged closely related sequences to remove PCR and sequencing errors. Alignment of CDR3 sequences to IMGT reference sequences was used to assign V, D and J gene segments. For a sequence to be retained, a match of at least six nucleotides to both a V gene segment and a J gene segment was required. A rearrangement counted as productive if the CDR3 had no stop codons and remained in frame with V and J, and every other rearrangement counted as non-productive. Following IMGT convention, CDR3 was defined as the stretch from the second conserved V-encoded cysteine to the conserved J-encoded phenylalanine. In an earlier analysis of around 600 of the donors, sequences lacking an unambiguous match to a single V gene segment were excluded. An earlier analysis of several hundred of the donors called V segments functional above 56.7% productive rearrangements and segregating when the between-donor standard deviation exceeded 5%. To diagnose cytomegalovirus status from the catalog of TCR beta chain sequences, a statistical classification framework was built. In a later analysis, TCR nucleotide sequences were compared against IMGT/GENE-DB human TR gene sequences so that V and J genes could be assigned. In a later analysis, CDR3 sequences and most-parsimonious VDJ recombination scenarios were assigned using the TCRdist pipeline. In a later analysis, every TCR beta chain was defined by the combination of its CDR3 amino acid sequence and its V-gene family, and reads without a unique V-gene family were dropped. A later analysis removed roughly 590 highly shared, low-generation-probability nucleotide sequences to deal with suspected cross-contamination and a sequencing artifact. In a later analysis, a clonal expansion index for each public chain was calculated from normalized within-repertoire ranks of inferred template counts. A later analysis computed generation probabilities with a VDJ recombination model fitted to out-of-frame rearrangements, and checked the results against IGoR. Hypergeometric tests were used in a later analysis to score TCR-TCR, TCR-HLA and TCR-CMV co-occurrence, with a repertoire-size bias correction applied to the TCR pairs. In a later analysis, false discovery rates were estimated by permuting HLA or CMV assignments 20 times. In a later analysis, co-occurring TCRs were grouped using DBSCAN, with TCRdist sequence similarity added in when clustering inside HLA-allele-positive subsets. Repertoires with fewer than 30,000 or more than 120,000 public chains were left out of co-occurrence clustering, as were five repertoires with anomalous nucleotide sharing. Drawn from immuneACCESS, this table holds only the in-frame rearrangements with V and J called that TCRdb kept. Clones are partly lost; checked studies trace under half to an unresolved V gene and leave the rest unexplained. V and J calls and clone size come straight from that table; D and trimming were deduced from the DNA. Here the sample has over 75,000 clones; approximately 9% occur a single time. Clones ranked in the top ten supply 5.1% of the sample.

This clone showed up just a few times. This clone's antigen is unknown. No much larger clone exists at a distance of one base, and base qualities are not known. Points the paper makes about the study in general: The authors suggested that the approach could potentially be extended to other disease states and immunological phenotypes. Presence/absence analyses assumed roughly uniform sequencing depth across donors, an assumption that may not hold. According to a later genetic analysis, donors in an Asian-associated ancestry cluster had fewer N-insertions in productive TCRs than the roughly 670-donor mean. A total of fewer than 200 TCR beta chains were listed by the study as associated with cytomegalovirus. Because HLA typing was unavailable for some donors at each locus, only the typed subset was used in association tests. The earlier analysis of a few hundred of the donors excluded over 15 rarely observed V segments, including chromosome 9 orphons, because counts were too low. A further reported finding was that TCR beta sequences accurately predicted the HLA-A and HLA-B alleles for most subjects in the first cohort. Cytomegalovirus status was reported to be diagnosed by the classifier with high specificity and sensitivity in both the original and validation cohorts. A cluster of highly shared sequence variants was judged likely to be a technical artifact of the sequencing pipeline. This cohort had only TCR beta chains sequenced, and the lack of alpha or paired-chain data limited which features could be detected. The only immune exposure information available for the cohort was CMV serostatus. In an earlier analysis of 587 of the donors, most TCR beta V segments appeared in productive rearrangements about 87% or about 30% of the time, broadly matching IMGT annotations. Correlated functional status among segregating V segments might be attributable to linkage disequilibrium, but an unknown experimental factor could not be ruled out. V-gene and J-gene trimming of TCR beta chains was associated with a missense DCLRE1C variant in a later genetic analysis, and the association was replicated in an independent cohort. Three of the identified cytomegalovirus-associated TCR beta chains were confirmed in vitro to be specific for cytomegalovirus antigens. In a later analysis, HLA-associated TCR beta chains showed more clonal expansion and lower generation probabilities than non-associated chains that were equally common. Specific HLA alleles were associated with 15,000 to 20,000 TCR beta sequences at a false discovery rate of 0.05 in a later analysis. Most TCR sequences were observed very rarely across donors, whereas some public TCRs were present in many individuals. Because the 87-base-pair reads could not distinguish some IMGT-functional V segments, including TRBV6-2 and TRBV6-3, those segments were excluded. Strong co-occurrence of HLA alleles, especially DR and DQ, made assigning TCR associations to individual alleles difficult. According to a later analysis, TCR association rates differed among HLA loci, with DRB1 alleles showing the most associated TCRs and HLA-C alleles showing the fewest. Most CMV-associated TCR beta chains appeared to be HLA-restricted in a later analysis, and the HLA associations seemed to be driven largely by CMV exposure. Several of the top co-occurrence clusters appeared to be linked to parvovirus B19, influenza, CMV and Epstein-Barr virus, according to a later analysis.

The cohort comprised 670 or so healthy bone marrow donors. At the time of sampling, every cohort member was nominally healthy, though immune exposures that went unrecorded were likely present. The donor was CMV seropositive and was included in the group of some 290 seropositive cohort members. A peripheral blood sample was collected from each donor, and TCR beta sequencing was performed on peripheral blood mononuclear cells. The Qiagen DNeasy Blood Extraction Kit was used to extract genomic DNA from the blood cell samples. From cysteine to phenylalanine, the CDR3 is 16 amino acids long. The DNA shown is the 48-base CDR3, in frame from base 1. V trim: 0 bases; J trim: 5 bases; unmatched bases: 9. Sequences MNHEY (CDR1) and SVGAGI (CDR2) are obtained from the germline V gene.

In this chain, TRBV6-5 is recombined with TRBJ1-1; TRBD1 matches 7 bases in the middle. Sequences were obtained from PBMCs. This receptor was identified in a man between 50 and 59 years old in good health and CMV-seropositive. CDR3 protein: CASSYSPQGSWTEAFF. The nucleotides are TGTGCCAGCAGTTACTCACCACAGGGGTCGTGGACTGAAGCTTTCTTT.